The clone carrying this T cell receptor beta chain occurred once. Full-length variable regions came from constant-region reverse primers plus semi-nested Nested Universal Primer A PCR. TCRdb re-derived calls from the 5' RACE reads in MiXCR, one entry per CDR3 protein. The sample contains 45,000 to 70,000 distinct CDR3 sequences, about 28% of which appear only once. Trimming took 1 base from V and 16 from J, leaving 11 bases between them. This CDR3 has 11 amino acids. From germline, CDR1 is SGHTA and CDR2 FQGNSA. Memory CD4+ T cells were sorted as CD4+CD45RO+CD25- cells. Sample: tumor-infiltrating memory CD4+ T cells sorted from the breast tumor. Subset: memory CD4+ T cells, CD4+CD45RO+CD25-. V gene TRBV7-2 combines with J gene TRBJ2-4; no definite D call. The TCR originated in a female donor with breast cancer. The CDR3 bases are TGTGCCAGCAGCTTAGGGCAAAAGCCTTACTTC. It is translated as CASSLGQKPYF. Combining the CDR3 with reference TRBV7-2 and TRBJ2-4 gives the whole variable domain GAGVSQSPSNKVTEKGKDVELRCDPISGHTALYWYRQSLGQGLEFLIYFQGNSAPDKSGLPSDRFSAERTGGSVSTLTIQRTQQEDSAVYLCASSLGQKPYFGAGTRLSVL.